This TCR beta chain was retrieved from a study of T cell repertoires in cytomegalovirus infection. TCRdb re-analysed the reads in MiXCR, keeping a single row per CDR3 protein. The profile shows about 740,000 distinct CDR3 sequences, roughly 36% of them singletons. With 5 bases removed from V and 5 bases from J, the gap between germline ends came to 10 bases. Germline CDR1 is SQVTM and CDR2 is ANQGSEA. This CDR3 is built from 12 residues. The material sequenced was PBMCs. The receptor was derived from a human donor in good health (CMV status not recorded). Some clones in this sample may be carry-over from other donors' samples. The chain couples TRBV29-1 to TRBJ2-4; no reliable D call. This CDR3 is CSVPSGENIQYF. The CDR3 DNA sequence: TGCAGCGTTCCCTCTGGGGAAAACATTCAGTACTTC. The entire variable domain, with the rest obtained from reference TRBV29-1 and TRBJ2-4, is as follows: SAVISQKPSRDICQRGTSLTIQCQVDSQVTMMFWYRQQPGQSLTLIATANQGSEATYESGFVIDKFPISRPNLTFSTLTVSNMSPEDSSIYLCSVPSGENIQYFGAGTRLSVL.